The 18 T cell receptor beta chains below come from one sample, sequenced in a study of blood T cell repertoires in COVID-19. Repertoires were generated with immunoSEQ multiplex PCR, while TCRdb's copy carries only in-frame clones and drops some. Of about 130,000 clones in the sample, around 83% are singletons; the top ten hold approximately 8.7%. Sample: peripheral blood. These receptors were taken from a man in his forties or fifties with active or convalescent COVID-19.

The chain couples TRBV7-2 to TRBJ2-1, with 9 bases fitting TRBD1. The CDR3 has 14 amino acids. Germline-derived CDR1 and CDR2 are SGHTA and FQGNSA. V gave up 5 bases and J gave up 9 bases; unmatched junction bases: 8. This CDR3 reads CASSTPGTGTEQFF. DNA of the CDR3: TGTGCCAGCAGCACGCCCGGGACAGGGACTGAGCAGTTCTTC.

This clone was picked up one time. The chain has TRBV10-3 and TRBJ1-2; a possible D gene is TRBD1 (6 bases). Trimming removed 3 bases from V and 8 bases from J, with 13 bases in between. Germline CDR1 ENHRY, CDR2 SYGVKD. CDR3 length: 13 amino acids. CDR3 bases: TGTGCCATCAGTGAAAAACAGGGTGGGGGCTACACCTTC. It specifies CAISEKQGGGYTF.

The chain's CDR3 is CASSQDDRGTDTQYF. The DNA of the CDR3 is TGTGCCAGCAGCCAAGACGACAGGGGCACAGATACGCAGTATTTT. The rearrangement uses TRBV14 and TRBJ2-3, with 7 bases that match TRBD1. V shed 0 bases, J shed 1 base, and the junction held 1 base outside the gene matches. The CDR3 extends over 15 amino acids. Germline loops: CDR1 SGHDN, CDR2 FVKESK.

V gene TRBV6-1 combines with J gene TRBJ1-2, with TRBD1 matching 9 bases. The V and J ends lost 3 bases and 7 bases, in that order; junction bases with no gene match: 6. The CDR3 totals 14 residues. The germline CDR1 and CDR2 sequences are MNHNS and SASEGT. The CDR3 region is CASSERGQGGGYTF. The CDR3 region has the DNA TGTGCCAGCAGTGAGAGGGGACAGGGCGGTGGCTACACCTTC.

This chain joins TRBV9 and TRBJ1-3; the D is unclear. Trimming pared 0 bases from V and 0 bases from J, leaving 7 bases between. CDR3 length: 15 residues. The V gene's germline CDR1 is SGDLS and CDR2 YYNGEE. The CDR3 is CASSVGSTSGNTIYF. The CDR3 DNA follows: TGTGCCAGCAGCGTAGGTAGTACCTCTGGAAACACCATATATTTT.

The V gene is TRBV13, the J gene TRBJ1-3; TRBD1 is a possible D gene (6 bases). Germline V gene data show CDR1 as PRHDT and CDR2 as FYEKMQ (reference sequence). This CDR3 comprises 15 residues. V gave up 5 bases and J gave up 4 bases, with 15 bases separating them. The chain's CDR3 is CASSQWGGGGNTIYF. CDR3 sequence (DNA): TGTGCCAGCAGCCAATGGGGAGGGGGAGGAAACACCATATATTTT.

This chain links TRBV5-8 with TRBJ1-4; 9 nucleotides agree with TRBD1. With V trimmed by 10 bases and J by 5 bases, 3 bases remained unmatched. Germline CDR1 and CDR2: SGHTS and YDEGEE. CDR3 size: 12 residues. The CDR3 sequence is CALDRGNEKLFF. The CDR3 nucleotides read TGTGCCCTGGACAGGGGAAATGAAAAACTGTTTTTT.

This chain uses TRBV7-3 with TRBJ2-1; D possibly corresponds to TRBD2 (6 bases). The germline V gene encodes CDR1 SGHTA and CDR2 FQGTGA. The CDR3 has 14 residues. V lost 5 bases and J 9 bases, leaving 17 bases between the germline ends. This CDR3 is CASSATGGVGEQFF. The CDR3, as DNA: TGTGCCAGCAGCGCAACCGGAGGGGTCGGTGAGCAGTTCTTC.

CDR3 DNA sequence: TGTGCCAGCAGCTTAGGCCAGGGGGCGCGGGGAGATACGCAGTATTTT. It codes for CASSLGQGARGDTQYF. The V gene is TRBV7-2, the J gene TRBJ2-3; the match to TRBD1 covers 8 bases. Germline V lookup: CDR1 SGHTA, CDR2 FQGNSA. The trim removed 1 base at V and 5 bases at J, leaving 8 bases unmatched. The CDR3 spans 16 residues.

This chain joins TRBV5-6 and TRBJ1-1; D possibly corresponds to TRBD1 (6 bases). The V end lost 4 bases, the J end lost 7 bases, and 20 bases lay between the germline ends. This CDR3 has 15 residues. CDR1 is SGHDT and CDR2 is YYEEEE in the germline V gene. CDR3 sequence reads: CASSLRVRSGVEAFF. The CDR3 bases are TGTGCCAGCAGCCTCCGAGTGCGATCAGGGGTTGAAGCTTTCTTT.

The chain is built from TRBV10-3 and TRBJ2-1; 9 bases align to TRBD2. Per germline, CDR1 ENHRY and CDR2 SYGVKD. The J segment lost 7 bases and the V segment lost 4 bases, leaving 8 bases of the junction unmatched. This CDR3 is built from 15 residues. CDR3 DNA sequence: TGTGCCATCAGTGTCGTGAGCGCGGGGGGGAATGAGCAGTTCTTC. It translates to CAISVVSAGGNEQFF.

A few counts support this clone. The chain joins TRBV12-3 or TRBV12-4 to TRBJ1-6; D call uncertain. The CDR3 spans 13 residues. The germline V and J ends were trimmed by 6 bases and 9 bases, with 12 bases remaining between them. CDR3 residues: CASRQSGLSPLHF. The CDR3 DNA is TGTGCCAGCAGACAGTCCGGACTTTCACCCCTCCACTTT.

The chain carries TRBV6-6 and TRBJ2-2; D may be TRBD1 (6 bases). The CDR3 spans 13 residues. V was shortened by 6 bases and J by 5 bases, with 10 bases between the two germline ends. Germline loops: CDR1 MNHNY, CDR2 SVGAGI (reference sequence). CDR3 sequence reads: CASSKQGTGELFF. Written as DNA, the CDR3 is TGTGCCAGCAGCAAACAGGGTACCGGGGAGCTGTTTTTT.

The CDR3 region is CASRVAGVNTEAFF. The CDR3 region has the DNA TGTGCCAGCAGGGTTGCGGGGGTGAACACTGAAGCTTTCTTT. This sequence joins TRBV6-5 and TRBJ1-1, with D possibly matching TRBD1 (5 bases). CDR1 and CDR2 from the germline V gene are MNHEY and SVGAGI. V lost 6 bases, J lost 0 bases, and 11 bases lay in between. This CDR3 is 14 amino acids long.

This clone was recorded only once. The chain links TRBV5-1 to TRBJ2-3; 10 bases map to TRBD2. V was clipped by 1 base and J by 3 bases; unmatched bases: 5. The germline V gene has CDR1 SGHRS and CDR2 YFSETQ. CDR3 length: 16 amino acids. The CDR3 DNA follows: TGCGCCAGCAGCTTGAGCCAGCGGGGGGGGACAGATACGCAGTATTTT. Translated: CASSLSQRGGTDTQYF.

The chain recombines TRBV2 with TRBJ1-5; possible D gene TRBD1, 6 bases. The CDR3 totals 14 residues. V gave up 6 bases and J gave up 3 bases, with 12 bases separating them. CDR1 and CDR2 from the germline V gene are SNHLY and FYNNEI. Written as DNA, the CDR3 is TGTGCCAGCAGGCCCGACAGGACCAATCAGCCCCAGCATTTT. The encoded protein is CASRPDRTNQPQHF.

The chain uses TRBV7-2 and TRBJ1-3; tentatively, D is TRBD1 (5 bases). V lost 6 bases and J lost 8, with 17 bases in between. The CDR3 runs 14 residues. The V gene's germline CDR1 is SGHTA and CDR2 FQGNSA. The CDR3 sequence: CASSLQGQGDTIYF. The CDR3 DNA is TGTGCCAGCAGTCTGCAGGGTCAAGGGGACACCATATATTTT. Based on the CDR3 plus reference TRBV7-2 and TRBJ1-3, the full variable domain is GAGVSQSPSNKVTEKGKDVELRCDPISGHTALYWYRQSLGQGLEFLIYFQGNSAPDKSGLPSDRFSAERTGGSVSTLTIQRTQQEDSAVYLCASSLQGQGDTIYFGEGSWLTVV.

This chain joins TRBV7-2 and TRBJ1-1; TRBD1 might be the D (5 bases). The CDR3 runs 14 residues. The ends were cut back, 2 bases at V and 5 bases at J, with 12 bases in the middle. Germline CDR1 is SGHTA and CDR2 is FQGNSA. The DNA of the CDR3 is TGTGCCAGCAGCTTACAAGGGGTGTTGACTGAAGCTTTCTTT. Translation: CASSLQGVLTEAFF.